The 10 T cell receptor beta chains given below trace back to one sample, sequenced in a study of blood T cell repertoires in COVID-19. Profiling relied on immunoSEQ multiplex PCR, and the TCRdb table lists in-frame clones only, not all of them. Of fewer than 150,000 clones in the sample, under 90% were seen once. Sequenced: PBMCs or T cells enriched from blood (not recorded which). The receptors come from a man in his forties or fifties in a cohort exposed to, infected with or recovered from COVID-19 (not recorded which).

The chain couples TRBV28 to TRBJ2-2, with 8 nucleotides matching TRBD2. The CDR3 has 16 residues. V gave up 9 bases and J gave up 0 bases; unmatched junction bases: 9. Germline CDR1 MDHEN, CDR2 SYDVKM. The CDR3 loop is CASSSGSRTNTGELFF. The DNA for the CDR3 is TGTGCCAGTTCTAGCGGGTCCCGAACGAACACCGGGGAGCTGTTTTTT.

This chain joins TRBV5-4 and TRBJ1-1, with no clear D. Trimming cost V 5 bases and J 3 bases, with 5 bases left between them. The V gene's germline CDR1 is SGHNT and CDR2 YYREEE (reference sequence). This CDR3 is built from 11 residues. CDR3 amino acids: CASSSYTEAFF. The CDR3 coding sequence is TGTGCCAGCAGTTCCTACACTGAAGCTTTCTTT.

The V and J genes are TRBV4-1 and TRBJ1-3; D ambiguous. Germline V gene sequence: CDR1 MGHRA, CDR2 YSYEKL. This CDR3 spans 15 amino acids. V lost 3 bases to trimming and J lost 0 bases, with 9 bases between them. The CDR3 DNA follows: TGCGCCAGCAGCCAGCGATCCCTCTCTGGAAACACCATATATTTT. This sequence encodes CASSQRSLSGNTIYF.

The chain joins TRBV30 to TRBJ2-5, with a possible D match to TRBD1 (6 bases). The V end was cut by 2 bases, the J end by 1 base, with 14 bases between. The CDR3 sequence is 15 residues long. The germline V gene has CDR1 GTSNPN and CDR2 SVGIG (reference sequence). DNA for the CDR3: TGTGCCTGGAGTACCGGGACAACACTCCAAGAGACCCAGTACTTC. It yields the protein CAWSTGTTLQETQYF.

The chain carries TRBV6-5 and TRBJ2-1, with 13 bases matching TRBD2. CDR1 is MNHEY and CDR2 is SVGAGI in the germline V gene. The trim removed 7 bases at V and 11 bases at J, leaving 11 bases unmatched. This CDR3 contains 15 residues. The CDR3: CASTLWTSGGYQQFF. The CDR3 DNA sequence: TGTGCCAGCACCTTATGGACTAGCGGGGGCTACCAGCAGTTCTTC.

The chain has TRBV4-1 and TRBJ2-2; D ambiguous. The CDR3 is made up of 13 amino acids. V gave up 2 bases and J gave up 2 bases, with 3 bases separating them. Germline V gene data show CDR1 as MGHRA and CDR2 as YSYEKL. DNA of the CDR3: TGCGCCAGCAGCCAACCTAACACCGGGGAGCTGTTTTTT. Its protein product is CASSQPNTGELFF.

This clone has only one observation. The CDR3 region has the DNA TGTGCCTGGAGTAAGACAGGGGTGTATTCACCCCTCCACTTT. Translation gives CAWSKTGVYSPLHF. The chain carries TRBV30 and TRBJ1-6, with 8 nucleotides matching TRBD1. This CDR3 region has 14 residues. Per germline, CDR1 GTSNPN and CDR2 SVGIG (reference sequence). V shed 2 bases and J 8 bases; nucleotides not matched to a gene: 5.

There are a few counts of this clone. This chain connects TRBV6-5 to TRBJ1-6, with D possibly being TRBD1 (5 bases). The CDR3 extends over 15 amino acids. V lost 0 bases and J 11 bases, leaving 14 bases between the germline ends. Germline V gene sequence: CDR1 MNHEY, CDR2 SVGAGI. The CDR3 bases are TGTGCCAGCAGTTACTCGGGAACAGGACTAACACCCCTCCACTTT. Encoded protein: CASSYSGTGLTPLHF.

The chain is built from TRBV10-3 and TRBJ2-2; TRBD1 matches 8 bases. There are 13 residues in the CDR3. Trimming took 6 bases from V and 14 from J; bases not matched to a gene: 11. CDR1 and CDR2 (germline): ENHRY, SYGVKD. CDR3 protein: CAIRGADRVDLFF. In DNA form, the CDR3 reads TGTGCCATCAGGGGGGCGGACAGGGTGGATCTGTTTTTT.

V gene TRBV5-1 combines with J gene TRBJ2-5, with D perhaps TRBD2 (5 bases). V lost 4 bases, J lost 5 bases, and 15 bases lay in between. Germline values: CDR1 SGHRS, CDR2 YFSETQ. The CDR3 has 14 amino acids. Written as DNA, the CDR3 is TGCGCCAGCAGCGCGGACTCGTCGGGTGAGACCCAGTACTTC. Amino acids: CASSADSSGETQYF.